This T cell receptor beta chain emerged from a study of T cell responses to AZD1222 COVID-19 vaccine. Here immunoSEQ multiplex PCR was the method, and the copy in TCRdb shows in-frame clones only, minus some. The sample yields 150,000 to 200,000 clones, about 93% seen once. Unmatched junction bases numbered 6, after V lost 3 bases and J lost 1 base. The germline CDR1 and CDR2 sequences are SGHTS and YDEGEE. CDR3 length equals 16 residues. The chain couples TRBV5-8 to TRBJ1-5; 8 nucleotides agree with TRBD1. The receptor was isolated from an adult in good health. Sample: peripheral blood, taken on day 0 of AZD1222 vaccination. The CDR3 coding sequence is TGTGCCAGCAGCTGGGCGGACAGGGAGAGCAATCAGCCCCAGCATTTT. Amino acid sequence: CASSWADRESNQPQHF.